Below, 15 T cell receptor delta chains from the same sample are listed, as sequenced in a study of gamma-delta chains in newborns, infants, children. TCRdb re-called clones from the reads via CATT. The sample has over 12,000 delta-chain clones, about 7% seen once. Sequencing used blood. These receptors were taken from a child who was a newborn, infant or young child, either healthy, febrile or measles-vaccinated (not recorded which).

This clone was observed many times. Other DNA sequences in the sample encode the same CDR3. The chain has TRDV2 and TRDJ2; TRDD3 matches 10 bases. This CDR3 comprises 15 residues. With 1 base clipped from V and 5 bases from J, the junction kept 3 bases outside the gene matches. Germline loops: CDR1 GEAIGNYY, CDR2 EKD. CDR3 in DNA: TGTGCCTGTGACACATTGGGGGATACCACAGCACAACTCTTCTTT. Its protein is CACDTLGDTTAQLFF.

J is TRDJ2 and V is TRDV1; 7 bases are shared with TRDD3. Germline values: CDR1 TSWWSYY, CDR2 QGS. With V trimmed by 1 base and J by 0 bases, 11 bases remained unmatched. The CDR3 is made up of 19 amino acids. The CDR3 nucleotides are TGTGCTCTTGGGGAACGGAATCCTGGGGGGACTTCTTTGACAGCACAACTCTTCTTT. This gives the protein CALGERNPGGTSLTAQLFF.

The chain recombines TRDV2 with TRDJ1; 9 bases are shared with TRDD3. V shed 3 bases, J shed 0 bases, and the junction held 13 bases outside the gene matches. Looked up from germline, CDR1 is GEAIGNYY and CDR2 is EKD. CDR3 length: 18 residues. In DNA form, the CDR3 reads TGTGCCTGTGACGCTATGGGGGATATCGCCTCGTACACCGATAAACTCATCTTT. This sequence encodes CACDAMGDIASYTDKLIF.

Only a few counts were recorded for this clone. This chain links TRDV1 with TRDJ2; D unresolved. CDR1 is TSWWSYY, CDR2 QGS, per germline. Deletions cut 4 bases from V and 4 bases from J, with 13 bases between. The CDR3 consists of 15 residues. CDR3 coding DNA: TGTGCTCTTGGGGGGGACATGTGCTGGACAGCACAACTCTTCTTT. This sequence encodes CALGGDMCWTAQLFF.

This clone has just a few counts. CDR3 sequence: CACDRLGIYSWDTRQMFF. The CDR3 DNA is TGTGCCTGTGACAGACTGGGGATTTACTCCTGGGACACCCGACAGATGTTTTTC. The gene calls are TRDV2 and TRDJ3; 7 bases are a match to TRDD3. With V trimmed by 2 bases and J by 0 bases, 6 bases remained unmatched. Germline CDR1 GEAIGNYY, CDR2 EKD. The CDR3 runs 18 residues.

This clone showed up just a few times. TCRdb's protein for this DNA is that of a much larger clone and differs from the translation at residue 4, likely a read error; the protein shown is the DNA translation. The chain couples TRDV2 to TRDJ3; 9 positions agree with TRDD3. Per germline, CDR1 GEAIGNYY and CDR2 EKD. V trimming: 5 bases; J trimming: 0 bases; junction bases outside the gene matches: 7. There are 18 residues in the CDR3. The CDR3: CACGTYWGSSWDTRQMFF. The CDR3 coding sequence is TGTGCCTGTGGCACGTACTGGGGGAGCTCCTGGGACACCCGACAGATGTTTTTC.

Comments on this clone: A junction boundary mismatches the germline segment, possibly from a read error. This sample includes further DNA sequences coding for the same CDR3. The CDR3 here is CACDTLGDSPTAQLFF. CDR3 nucleotide sequence: TGTGCCTGCGACACACTGGGGGATAGTCCGACAGCACAACTCTTCTTT. The chain joins TRDV2 to TRDJ2; 11 positions match TRDD3. Germline-derived CDR1 and CDR2 are GEAIGNYY and EKD. The CDR3 runs 16 residues.

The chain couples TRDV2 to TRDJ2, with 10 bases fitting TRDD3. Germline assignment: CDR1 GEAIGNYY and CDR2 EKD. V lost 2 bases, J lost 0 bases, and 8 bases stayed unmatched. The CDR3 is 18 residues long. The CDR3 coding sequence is TGTGCCTGTGACAGGCTGGGGGATAAGGGTACTTTGACAGCACAACTCTTCTTT. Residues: CACDRLGDKGTLTAQLFF.

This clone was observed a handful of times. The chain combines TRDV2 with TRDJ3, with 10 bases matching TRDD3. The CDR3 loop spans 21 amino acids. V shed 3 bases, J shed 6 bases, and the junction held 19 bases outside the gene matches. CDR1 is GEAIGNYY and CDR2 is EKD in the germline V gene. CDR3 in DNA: TGTGCCTGTGACTTCGTACTGGGGGGATACGCTCCTACATTGGACACCCGACAGATGTTTTTC. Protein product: CACDFVLGGYAPTLDTRQMFF.

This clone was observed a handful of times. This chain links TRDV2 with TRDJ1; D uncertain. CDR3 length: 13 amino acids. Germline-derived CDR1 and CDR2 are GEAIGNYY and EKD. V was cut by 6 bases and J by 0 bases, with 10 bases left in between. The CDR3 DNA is TGTGCCTGTCTTCGTCTCTACACCGATAAACTCATCTTT. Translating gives CACLRLYTDKLIF.

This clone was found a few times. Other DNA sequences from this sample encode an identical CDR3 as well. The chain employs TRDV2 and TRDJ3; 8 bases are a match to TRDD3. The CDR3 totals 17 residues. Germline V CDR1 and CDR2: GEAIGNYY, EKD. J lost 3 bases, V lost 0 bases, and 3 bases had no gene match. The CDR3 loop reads CACDTAGDSWDTRQMFF. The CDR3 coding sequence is TGTGCCTGTGACACCGCGGGGGATAGCTGGGACACCCGACAGATGTTTTTC.

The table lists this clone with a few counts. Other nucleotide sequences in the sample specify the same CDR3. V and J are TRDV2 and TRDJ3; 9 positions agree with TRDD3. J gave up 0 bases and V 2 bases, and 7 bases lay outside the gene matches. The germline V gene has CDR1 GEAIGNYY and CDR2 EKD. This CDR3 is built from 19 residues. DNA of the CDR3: TGTGCCTGTGACATACTGGGGGACACCAGCTCCTGGGACACCCGACAGATGTTTTTC. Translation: CACDILGDTSSWDTRQMFF.

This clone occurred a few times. The CDR3 DNA reads TGTGCCTGTGACACCTGGGATTCTAGCCCCTGGGACACCCGACAGATGTTTTTC. Its protein product is CACDTWDSSPWDTRQMFF. The V call is TRDV2, the J call TRDJ3; a weak D match, TRDD3 (5 bases). Germline loops: CDR1 GEAIGNYY, CDR2 EKD. The CDR3 is 18 amino acids. With 0 bases removed from V and 2 bases from J, the gap between germline ends came to 13 bases.

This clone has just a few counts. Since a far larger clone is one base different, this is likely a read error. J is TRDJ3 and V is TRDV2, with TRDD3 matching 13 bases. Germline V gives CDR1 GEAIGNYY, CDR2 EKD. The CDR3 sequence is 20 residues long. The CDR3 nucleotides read TGTGCCTGTGACACCGTACTGGGGGATACGAGCTCCCGGGACACCCGACAGATGTTTTTC. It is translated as CACDTVLGDTSSRDTRQMFF.

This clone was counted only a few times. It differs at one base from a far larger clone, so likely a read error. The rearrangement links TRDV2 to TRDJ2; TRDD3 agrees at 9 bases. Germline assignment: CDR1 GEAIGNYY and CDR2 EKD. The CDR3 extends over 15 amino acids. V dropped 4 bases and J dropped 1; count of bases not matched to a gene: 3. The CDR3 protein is CACEILGDLTAQLFF. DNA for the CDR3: TGTGCCTGTGAAATACTGGGGGATTTGACAGCACAACTCTTCTTT.